These 10 T cell receptor beta chains were sequenced from one sample in a study of control samples from healthy donors and cancer patients (dated by TCRdb to the early 2020s). Receptor amplification or capture employed the immunoSEQ multiplex PCR assay. TCRdb obtained this table from immuneACCESS and retained in-frame rearrangements with V and J assigned. These tables miss some clones; where compared with another copy, unresolved V genes account for less than half of the shortfall, and the remainder is unexplained. Across this sample there are about 94,000 clones, with 85% to 90% seen only once. Around 1.3% of the sample comes from the top ten. Sequencing input: blood. These receptor sequences come from a woman aged 45-65 years in good health.

This clone was seen only once. The chain recombines TRBV28 with TRBJ2-3; maybe TRBD1 (6 bases). The CDR3 is 14 amino acids. Germline lookup yields CDR1 MDHEN and CDR2 SYDVKM. V lost 3 bases to trimming and J lost 4 bases, with 11 bases between them. The CDR3 sequence is CASSFGGGADTQYF. In nucleotides, the CDR3 is TGTGCCAGCAGTTTTGGTGGGGGCGCAGATACGCAGTATTTT.

This chain links TRBV7-2 with TRBJ1-5, with 7 bases fitting TRBD1. Germline V CDR1 and CDR2: SGHTA, FQGNSA. J was trimmed by 7 bases and V by 3 bases; bases with no gene match: 9. CDR3 length: 15 residues. CDR3 in amino acids: CASSLGGGVRQPQHF. CDR3 in DNA: TGTGCCAGCAGCTTGGGAGGGGGCGTGAGGCAGCCCCAGCATTTT.

The V gene is TRBV6-5, the J gene TRBJ1-3; 10 bases are a match to TRBD1. CDR1 is MNHEY, CDR2 SVGAGI, per germline. The CDR3 loop spans 15 amino acids. The trim removed 5 bases at V and 3 bases at J, leaving 4 bases unmatched. CDR3 sequence: CASSLTGGFGNTIYF. CDR3 DNA: TGTGCCAGCAGTCTGACAGGGGGCTTTGGAAACACCATATATTTT.

V and J are TRBV12-3 or TRBV12-4 and TRBJ1-6; D is uncertain. Trimming took 3 bases from V and 7 from J, leaving 7 bases between them. The CDR3 contains 13 residues. As DNA, the CDR3 is TGTGCCAGCAGTTTCGGGCAGAATTCACCCCTCCACTTT. Translated: CASSFGQNSPLHF.

This clone turned up a few times. The chain joins TRBV3-1 (or the pseudogene TRBV3-2) to TRBJ2-2, with D possibly matching TRBD1 (6 bases). Germline CDR1 LGHDT, CDR2 YNNKEL (reference sequence). V was cut by 1 base and J by 5 bases, with 11 bases left in between. The CDR3 sequence is 15 residues long. The CDR3 spells CASSQVSGDTGELFF. CDR3 bases: TGTGCCAGCAGCCAAGTGTCAGGGGATACCGGGGAGCTGTTTTTT.

CDR3 region: CASSQDPTGAYGYTF. In DNA, the CDR3 is TGCGCCAGCAGCCAAGATCCCACCGGAGCTTATGGCTACACCTTC. The rearrangement uses TRBV4-1 and TRBJ1-2, with no clear D. Germline values: CDR1 MGHRA, CDR2 YSYEKL. CDR3 length equals 15 residues. V was clipped by 0 bases and J by 5 bases, with 13 bases between them.

The V gene is TRBV9, the J gene TRBJ2-5, with D perhaps TRBD1 or TRBD2 (6 bases each). This CDR3 has 15 amino acids. Per germline, CDR1 SGDLS and CDR2 YYNGEE. V dropped 0 bases and J dropped 5 bases, with 14 bases sitting between them. The CDR3 bases are TGTGCCAGCAGCGTAGGTGGGGGGCTTTGGGAGACCCAGTACTTC. This sequence encodes CASSVGGGLWETQYF.

This clone was counted only a few times. The chain recombines TRBV7-2 with TRBJ2-3, with D hard to call. There are 14 residues in the CDR3. Germline V lookup: CDR1 SGHTA, CDR2 FQGNSA. The V gene lost 1 base and the J gene lost 4 bases, with 9 bases spanning the gap. CDR3: CASSLGTPPDTQYF. The CDR3 DNA sequence: TGTGCCAGCAGCTTAGGGACCCCCCCAGATACGCAGTATTTT.

The J gene is TRBJ1-3, the V gene TRBV7-2; D remains ambiguous. Germline CDR1 and CDR2: SGHTA and FQGNSA. The CDR3 spans 16 residues. V lost 5 bases and J lost 0, with 14 bases in between. This chain's CDR3 is CASSQGRRNSGNTIYF. The CDR3 nucleotides are TGTGCCAGCAGCCAAGGGCGTAGAAACTCTGGAAACACCATATATTTT. Full variable domain (remainder filled in from reference TRBV7-2 and TRBJ1-3): GAGVSQSPSNKVTEKGKDVELRCDPISGHTALYWYRQSLGQGLEFLIYFQGNSAPDKSGLPSDRFSAERTGGSVSTLTIQRTQQEDSAVYLCASSQGRRNSGNTIYFGEGSWLTVV.

The genes are TRBV19 and TRBJ1-3; D possibly corresponds to TRBD1 (5 bases). Looked up from germline, CDR1 is LNHDA and CDR2 is SQIVND (reference sequence). The CDR3 has 15 residues. Trimming left V 9 bases short and J 0 bases short, with 15 bases between. CDR3 loop: CASHPGPISGNTIYF. In DNA, the CDR3 is TGTGCCAGCCACCCGGGACCGATCTCTGGAAACACCATATATTTT.